The rows below give T cell receptor beta chains drawn from one sample of a study of regulatory T cells in long-lasting Graves disease. TCRdb reanalysed the multiplex PCR reads using MiXCR and keeps one entry per CDR3 protein. Altogether around 250,000 distinct CDR3 sequences are present, just over 20% being singletons, with the ten largest covering roughly 14%. Specimen: peripheral blood mononuclear cells (PBMCs), collected at new diagnosis, from a patient treated with antithyroid drugs. The receptors come from a female donor with Graves disease. Each CDR3 is given with its conserved first and last residue. A D gene is named only where the DNA matches it firmly. Not every row has a clone size; where given, it reads once, few, many or a size class.

cdr3_nt,cdr3_aa,j_call,d_call,clone_size,v_call
TGTGCCATCAGTGAGTCGATGGGTTCCTATGGCTACACCTTC,CAISESMGSYGYTF,TRBJ1-2,NA,many,TRBV10-3
TGTGCCAGCAGCTTAGAAATAGCGGGAGGGCCTTCCACAGAGACCCAGTACTTC,CASSLEIAGGPSTETQYF,TRBJ2-5,TRBD2,NA,TRBV7-8
TGTGCCAGCAGTTTAGGGCGGGGGGGCCTCCAATTTGGGAATGAGCAGTTCTTC,CASSLGRGGLQFGNEQFF,TRBJ2-1,TRBD2,NA,TRBV12-3/TRBV12-4
TGTGCCAGCAGTTTAGCGGACCATTACAATGAGCAGTTCTTC,CASSLADHYNEQFF,TRBJ2-1,NA,NA,TRBV12-3/TRBV12-4
TGTGCCAGCAGCTCGCGAACAAGCGGGAGGGCCGGGTACGAGCAGTACTTC,CASSSRTSGRAGYEQYF,TRBJ2-7,TRBD2,many,TRBV11-3
TGCAGTGCTAGAGATTGGGGACAGGAGGGCACAGATACGCAGTATTTT,CSARDWGQEGTDTQYF,TRBJ2-3,TRBD1,many,TRBV20-1
TGCGCCAGCAAACTGGACTCAACCAGCTCCTACGAGCAGTACTTC,CASKLDSTSSYEQYF,TRBJ2-7,NA,many,TRBV5-1
TGTGCCAGCCTCCCCTTGGCTACGGATACGCAGTATTTT,CASLPLATDTQYF,TRBJ2-3,NA,NA,TRBV7-9
TGTGCCAGCAGCTTAGAAGTGTCAGAACGAAGATTGTATGGCTACACCTTC,CASSLEVSERRLYGYTF,TRBJ1-2,NA,many,TRBV11-1
TGTGCCAGCTCACCACGGACCGGTGAAAAACTGTTTTTT,CASSPRTGEKLFF,TRBJ1-4,NA,many,TRBV18
TGTGCCAGCAGTTACAACCCTAGCGGGGGAACTAACACCGGGGAGCTGTTTTTT,CASSYNPSGGTNTGELFF,TRBJ2-2,TRBD2,NA,TRBV6-2/TRBV6-3
TGTGCCAGCAGCTCCCCCCCGGAGCGGGGGGGGTCAGATACGCAGTATTTT,CASSSPPERGGSDTQYF,TRBJ2-3,TRBD2,many,TRBV7-2
TGTGCCAGTAGTTCCCACGACACGTTAGGAGGCAAAAACATTCAGTACTTC,CASSSHDTLGGKNIQYF,TRBJ2-4,NA,NA,TRBV19
TGTGCCAGCAGCTTAAAGGGATTGGGCTACACCTTC,CASSLKGLGYTF,TRBJ1-2,NA,many,TRBV11-3
TGTGCCACCTCGGTTGGCGGGGGTTCCCAAGAGACCCAGTACTTC,CATSVGGGSQETQYF,TRBJ2-5,TRBD2,many,TRBV7-8